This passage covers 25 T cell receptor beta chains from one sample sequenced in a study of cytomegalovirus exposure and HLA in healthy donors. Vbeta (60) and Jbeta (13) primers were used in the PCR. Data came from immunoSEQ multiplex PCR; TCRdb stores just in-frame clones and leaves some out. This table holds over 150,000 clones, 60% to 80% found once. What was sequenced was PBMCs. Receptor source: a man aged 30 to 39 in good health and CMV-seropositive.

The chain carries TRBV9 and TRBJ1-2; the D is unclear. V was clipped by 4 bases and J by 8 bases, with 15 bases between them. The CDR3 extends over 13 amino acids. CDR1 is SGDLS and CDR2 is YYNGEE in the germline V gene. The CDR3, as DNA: TGTGCCAGCAGCTACAGCGGGCCGGGGGGCTACACCTTC. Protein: CASSYSGPGGYTF.

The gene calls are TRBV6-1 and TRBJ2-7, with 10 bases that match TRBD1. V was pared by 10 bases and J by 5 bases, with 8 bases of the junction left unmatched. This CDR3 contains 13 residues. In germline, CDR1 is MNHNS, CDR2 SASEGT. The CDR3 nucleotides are TGTGCCACCACCTTGGGGACAGGGGACGAGCAGTACTTC. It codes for CATTLGTGDEQYF.

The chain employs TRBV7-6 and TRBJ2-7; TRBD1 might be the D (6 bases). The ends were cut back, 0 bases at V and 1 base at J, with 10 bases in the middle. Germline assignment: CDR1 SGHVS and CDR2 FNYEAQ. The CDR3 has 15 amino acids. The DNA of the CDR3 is TGTGCCAGCAGCTTAGCGGCACAGGGTTCCTACGAGCAGTACTTC. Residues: CASSLAAQGSYEQYF.

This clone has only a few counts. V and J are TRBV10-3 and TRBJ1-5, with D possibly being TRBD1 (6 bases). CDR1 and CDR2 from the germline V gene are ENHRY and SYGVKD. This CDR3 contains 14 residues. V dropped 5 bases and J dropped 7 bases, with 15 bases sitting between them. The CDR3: CAISPQGNWQPQHF. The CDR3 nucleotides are TGTGCCATCAGTCCCCAGGGGAATTGGCAGCCCCAGCATTTT.

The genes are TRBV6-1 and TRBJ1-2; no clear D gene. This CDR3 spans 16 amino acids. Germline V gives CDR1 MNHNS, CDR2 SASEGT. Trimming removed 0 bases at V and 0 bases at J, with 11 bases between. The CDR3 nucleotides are TGTGCCAGCAGTGAAGCTGGGAGAACAGCTAACTATGGCTACACCTTC. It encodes CASSEAGRTANYGYTF.

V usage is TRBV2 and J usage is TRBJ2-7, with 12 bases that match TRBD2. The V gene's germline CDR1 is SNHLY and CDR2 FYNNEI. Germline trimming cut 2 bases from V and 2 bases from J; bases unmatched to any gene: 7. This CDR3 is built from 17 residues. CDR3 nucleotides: TGTGCCAGCAGTGAAAGACTAGCGGGGGCTTTGGCCTACGAGCAGTACTTC. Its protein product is CASSERLAGALAYEQYF.

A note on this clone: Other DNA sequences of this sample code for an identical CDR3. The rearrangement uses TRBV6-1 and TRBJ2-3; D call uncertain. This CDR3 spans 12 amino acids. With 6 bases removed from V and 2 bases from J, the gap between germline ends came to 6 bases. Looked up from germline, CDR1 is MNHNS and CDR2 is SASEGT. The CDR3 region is CASRQSTDTQYF. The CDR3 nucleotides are TGTGCCAGCAGGCAGTCCACAGATACGCAGTATTTT.

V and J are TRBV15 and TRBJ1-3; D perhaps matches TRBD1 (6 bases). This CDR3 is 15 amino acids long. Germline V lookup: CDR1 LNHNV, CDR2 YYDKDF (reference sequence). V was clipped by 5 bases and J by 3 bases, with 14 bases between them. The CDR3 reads CATSLNRDIGNTIYF. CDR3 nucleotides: TGTGCCACCAGCCTTAACCGGGACATTGGAAACACCATATATTTT.

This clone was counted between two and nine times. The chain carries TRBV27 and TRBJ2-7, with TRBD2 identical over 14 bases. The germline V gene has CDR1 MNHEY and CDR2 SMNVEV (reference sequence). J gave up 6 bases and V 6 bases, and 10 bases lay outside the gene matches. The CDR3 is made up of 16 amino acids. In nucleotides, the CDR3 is TGTGCCAGCAGGGGACTAGCGGGAGACAGGACTCTCGAGCAGTACTTC. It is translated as CASRGLAGDRTLEQYF.

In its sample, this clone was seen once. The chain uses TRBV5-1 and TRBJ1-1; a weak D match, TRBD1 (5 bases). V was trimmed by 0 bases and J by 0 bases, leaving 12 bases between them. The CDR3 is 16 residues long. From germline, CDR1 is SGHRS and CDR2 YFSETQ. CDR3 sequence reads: CASSLGPGQMNTEAFF. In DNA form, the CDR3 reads TGCGCCAGCAGCTTGGGTCCAGGGCAAATGAACACTGAAGCTTTCTTT.

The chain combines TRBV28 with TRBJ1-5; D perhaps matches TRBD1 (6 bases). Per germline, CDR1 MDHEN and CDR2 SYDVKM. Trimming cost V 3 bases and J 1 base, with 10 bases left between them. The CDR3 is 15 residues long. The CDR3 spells CASSLGGASNQPQHF. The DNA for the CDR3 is TGTGCCAGCAGTTTGGGGGGGGCAAGCAATCAGCCCCAGCATTTT.

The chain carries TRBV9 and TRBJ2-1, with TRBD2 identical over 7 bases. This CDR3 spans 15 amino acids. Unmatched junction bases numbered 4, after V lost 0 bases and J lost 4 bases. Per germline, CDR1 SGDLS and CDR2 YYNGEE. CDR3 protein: CASSVGAGIYNEQFF. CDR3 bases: TGTGCCAGCAGCGTAGGAGCGGGAATTTACAATGAGCAGTTCTTC.

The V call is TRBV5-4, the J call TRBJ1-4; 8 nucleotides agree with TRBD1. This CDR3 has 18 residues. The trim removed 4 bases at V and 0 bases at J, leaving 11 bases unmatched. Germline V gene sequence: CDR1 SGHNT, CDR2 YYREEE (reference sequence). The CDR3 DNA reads TGTGCCAGCAGCAGAGGACAGGGCAAAAGTGCAACTAATGAAAAACTGTTTTTT. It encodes CASSRGQGKSATNEKLFF.

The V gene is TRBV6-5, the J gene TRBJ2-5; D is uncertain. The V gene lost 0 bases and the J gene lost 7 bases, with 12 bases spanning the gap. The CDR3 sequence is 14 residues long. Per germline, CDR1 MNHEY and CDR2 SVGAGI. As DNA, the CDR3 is TGTGCCAGCAGTTACTCTGTGGTAGTCGGGACCCAGTACTTC. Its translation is CASSYSVVVGTQYF.

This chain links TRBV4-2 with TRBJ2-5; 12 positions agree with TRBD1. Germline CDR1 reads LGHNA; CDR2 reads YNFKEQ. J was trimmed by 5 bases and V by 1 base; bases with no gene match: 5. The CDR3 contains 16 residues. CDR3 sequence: CASSQGRGQGAETQYF. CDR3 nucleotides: TGTGCCAGCAGCCAAGGAAGGGGACAGGGGGCGGAGACCCAGTACTTC.

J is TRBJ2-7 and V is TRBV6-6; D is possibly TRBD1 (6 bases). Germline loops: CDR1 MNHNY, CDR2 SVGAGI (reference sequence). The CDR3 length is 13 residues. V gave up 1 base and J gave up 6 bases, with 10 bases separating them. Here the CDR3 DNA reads TGTGCCAGCAGTTACTACAGGGTTGGCGAGCAGTACTTC. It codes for CASSYYRVGEQYF.

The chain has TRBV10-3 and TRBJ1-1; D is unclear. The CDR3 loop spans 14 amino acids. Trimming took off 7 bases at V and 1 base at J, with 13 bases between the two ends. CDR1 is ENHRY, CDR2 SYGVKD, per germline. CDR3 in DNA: TGTGCCATCACCGATCGGGGATCGAACACTGAAGCTTTCTTT. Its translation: CAITDRGSNTEAFF.

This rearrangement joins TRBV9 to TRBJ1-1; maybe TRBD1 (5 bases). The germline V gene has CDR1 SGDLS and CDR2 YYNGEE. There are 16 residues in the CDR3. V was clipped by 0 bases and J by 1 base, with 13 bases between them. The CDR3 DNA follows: TGTGCCAGCAGCGTAGGAGTGACAGCCGAGAACACTGAAGCTTTCTTT. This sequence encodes CASSVGVTAENTEAFF.

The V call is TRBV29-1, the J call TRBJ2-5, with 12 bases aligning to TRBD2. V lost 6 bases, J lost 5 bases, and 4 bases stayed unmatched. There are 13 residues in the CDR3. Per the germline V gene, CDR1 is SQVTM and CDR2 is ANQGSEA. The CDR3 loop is CSVGTSGWETQYF. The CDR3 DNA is TGCAGCGTCGGGACTAGCGGGTGGGAGACCCAGTACTTC. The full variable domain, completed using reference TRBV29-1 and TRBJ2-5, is SAVISQKPSRDICQRGTSLTIQCQVDSQVTMMFWYRQQPGQSLTLIATANQGSEATYESGFVIDKFPISRPNLTFSTLTVSNMSPEDSSIYLCSVGTSGWETQYFGPGTRLLVL.

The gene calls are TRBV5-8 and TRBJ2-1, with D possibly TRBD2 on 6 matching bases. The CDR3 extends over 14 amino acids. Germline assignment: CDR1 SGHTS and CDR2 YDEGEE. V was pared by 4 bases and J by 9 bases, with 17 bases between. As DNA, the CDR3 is TGTGCCAGCAGCCGGGACTGGCGGGGAAGTGAGCAGTTCTTC. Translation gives CASSRDWRGSEQFF.

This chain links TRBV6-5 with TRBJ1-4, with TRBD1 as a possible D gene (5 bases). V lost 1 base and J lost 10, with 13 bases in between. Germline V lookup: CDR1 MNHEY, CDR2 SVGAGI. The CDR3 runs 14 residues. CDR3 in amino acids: CASSYWEGTGKLFF. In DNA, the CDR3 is TGTGCCAGCAGTTACTGGGAGGGGACGGGAAAACTGTTTTTT.

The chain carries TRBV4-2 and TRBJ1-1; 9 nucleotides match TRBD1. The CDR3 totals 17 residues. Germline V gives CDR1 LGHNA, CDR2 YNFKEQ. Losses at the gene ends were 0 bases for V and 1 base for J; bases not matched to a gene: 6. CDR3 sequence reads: CASSQDFGGQGNTEAFF. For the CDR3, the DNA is TGTGCCAGCAGCCAAGATTTTGGGGGACAGGGGAACACTGAAGCTTTCTTT.

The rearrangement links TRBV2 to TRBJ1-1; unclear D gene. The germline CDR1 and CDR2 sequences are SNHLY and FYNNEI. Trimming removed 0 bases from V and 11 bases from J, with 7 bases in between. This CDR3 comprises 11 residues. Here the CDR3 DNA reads TGTGCCAGCAGTGAAGCGCCTAGGGCTTTCTTT. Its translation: CASSEAPRAFF.

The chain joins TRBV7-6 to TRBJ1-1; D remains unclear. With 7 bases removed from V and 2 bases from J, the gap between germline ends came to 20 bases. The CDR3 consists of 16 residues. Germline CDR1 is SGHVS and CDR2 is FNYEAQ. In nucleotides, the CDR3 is TGTGCCAGCACCCCTCGGGTTAGCGGGAAAAACACTGAAGCTTTCTTT. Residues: CASTPRVSGKNTEAFF.

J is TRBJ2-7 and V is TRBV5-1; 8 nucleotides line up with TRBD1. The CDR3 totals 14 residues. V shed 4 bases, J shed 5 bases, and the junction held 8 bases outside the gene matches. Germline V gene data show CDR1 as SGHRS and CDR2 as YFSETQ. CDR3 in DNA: TGCGCCAGCAGCGTCGGACAGGGTCGGGACGAGCAGTACTTC. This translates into CASSVGQGRDEQYF.